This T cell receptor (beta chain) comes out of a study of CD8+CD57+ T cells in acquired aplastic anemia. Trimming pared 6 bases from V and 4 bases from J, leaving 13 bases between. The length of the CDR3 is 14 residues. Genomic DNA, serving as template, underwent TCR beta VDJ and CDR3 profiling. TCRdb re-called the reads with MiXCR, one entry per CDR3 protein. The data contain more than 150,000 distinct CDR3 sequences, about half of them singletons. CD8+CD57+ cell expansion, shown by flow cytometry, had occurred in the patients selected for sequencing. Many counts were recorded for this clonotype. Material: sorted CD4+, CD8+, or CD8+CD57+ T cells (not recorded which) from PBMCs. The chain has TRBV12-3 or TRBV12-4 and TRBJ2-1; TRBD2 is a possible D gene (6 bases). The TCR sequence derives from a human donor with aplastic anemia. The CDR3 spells CASRTQGLYNEQFF. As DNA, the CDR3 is TGTGCCAGCAGAACCCAGGGACTTTACAATGAGCAGTTCTTC.